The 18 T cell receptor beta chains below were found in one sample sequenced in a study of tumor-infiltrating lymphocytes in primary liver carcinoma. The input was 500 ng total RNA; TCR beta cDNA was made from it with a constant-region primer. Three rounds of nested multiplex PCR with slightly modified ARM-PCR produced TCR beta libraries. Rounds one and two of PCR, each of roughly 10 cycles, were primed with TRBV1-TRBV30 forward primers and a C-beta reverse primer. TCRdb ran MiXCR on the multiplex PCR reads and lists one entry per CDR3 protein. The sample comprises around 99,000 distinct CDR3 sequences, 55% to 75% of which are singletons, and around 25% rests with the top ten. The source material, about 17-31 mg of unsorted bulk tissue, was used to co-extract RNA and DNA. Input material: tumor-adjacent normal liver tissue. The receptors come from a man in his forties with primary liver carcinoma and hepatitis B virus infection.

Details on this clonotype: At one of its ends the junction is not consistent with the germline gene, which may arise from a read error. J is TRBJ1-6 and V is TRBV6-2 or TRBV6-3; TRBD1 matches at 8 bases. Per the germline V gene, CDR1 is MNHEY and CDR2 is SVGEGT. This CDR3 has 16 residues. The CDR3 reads CTSNNPGRGQASPLHF. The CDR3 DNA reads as TGTACCAGCAACAACCCCGGAAGGGGACAGGCGTCACCCCTCCACTTT.

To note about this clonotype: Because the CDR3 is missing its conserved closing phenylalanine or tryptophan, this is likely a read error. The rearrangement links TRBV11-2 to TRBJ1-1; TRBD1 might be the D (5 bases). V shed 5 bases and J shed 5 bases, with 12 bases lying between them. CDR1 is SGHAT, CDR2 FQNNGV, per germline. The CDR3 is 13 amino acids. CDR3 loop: CASSLWQGTEAFI. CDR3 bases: TGTGCCAGCAGCCTCTGGCAGGGAACTGAAGCTTTCATT.

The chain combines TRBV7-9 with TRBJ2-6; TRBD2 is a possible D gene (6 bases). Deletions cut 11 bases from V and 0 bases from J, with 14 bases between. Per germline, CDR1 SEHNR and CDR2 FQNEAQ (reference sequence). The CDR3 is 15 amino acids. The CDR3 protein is CAGTGGDSGANVLTF. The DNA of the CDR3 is TGTGCCGGCACCGGGGGAGACTCTGGGGCCAACGTCCTGACTTTC.

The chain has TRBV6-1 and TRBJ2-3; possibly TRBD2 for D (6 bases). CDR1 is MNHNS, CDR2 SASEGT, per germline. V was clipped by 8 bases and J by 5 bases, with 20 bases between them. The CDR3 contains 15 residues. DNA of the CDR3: TGTGCCAGCGGTCCGGGGGAGTCTAATGTAGATACGCAGTATTTT. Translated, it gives CASGPGESNVDTQYF.

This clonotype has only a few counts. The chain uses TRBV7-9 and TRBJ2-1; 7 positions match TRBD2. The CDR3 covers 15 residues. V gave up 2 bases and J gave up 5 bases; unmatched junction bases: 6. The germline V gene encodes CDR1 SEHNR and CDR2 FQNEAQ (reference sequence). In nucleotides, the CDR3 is TGTGCCAGCAGCTTAAGGCTAGCGGCCAACAATGAGCAGTTCTTC. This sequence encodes CASSLRLAANNEQFF.

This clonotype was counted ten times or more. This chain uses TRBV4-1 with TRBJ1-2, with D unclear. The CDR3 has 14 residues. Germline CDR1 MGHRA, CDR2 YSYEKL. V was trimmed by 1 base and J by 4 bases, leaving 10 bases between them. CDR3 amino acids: CASSQGPSAYGYTF. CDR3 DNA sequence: TGCGCCAGCAGCCAAGGACCCAGCGCCTATGGCTACACCTTC.

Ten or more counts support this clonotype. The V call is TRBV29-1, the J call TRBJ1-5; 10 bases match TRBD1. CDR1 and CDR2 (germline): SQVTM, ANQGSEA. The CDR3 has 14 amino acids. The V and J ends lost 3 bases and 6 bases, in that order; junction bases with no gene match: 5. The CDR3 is CSVDPGQGSQPQHF. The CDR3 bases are TGCAGCGTTGACCCGGGACAGGGGAGTCAGCCCCAGCATTTT.

The CDR3 nucleotides are TGTGCCAGCAGCTTAGATCTTGAGCAGTTCTTC. It codes for CASSLDLEQFF. J is TRBJ2-1 and V is TRBV7-9; D gene ambiguous. The CDR3 contains 11 residues. Trimming took 1 base from V and 9 from J, leaving 4 bases between them. Germline loops: CDR1 SEHNR, CDR2 FQNEAQ (reference sequence).

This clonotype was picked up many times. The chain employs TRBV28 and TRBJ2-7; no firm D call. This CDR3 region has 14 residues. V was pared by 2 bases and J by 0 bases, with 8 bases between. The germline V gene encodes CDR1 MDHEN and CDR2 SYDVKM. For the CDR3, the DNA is TGTGCCAGCAGTTTAGAGACATACTCCTACGAGCAGTACTTC. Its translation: CASSLETYSYEQYF.

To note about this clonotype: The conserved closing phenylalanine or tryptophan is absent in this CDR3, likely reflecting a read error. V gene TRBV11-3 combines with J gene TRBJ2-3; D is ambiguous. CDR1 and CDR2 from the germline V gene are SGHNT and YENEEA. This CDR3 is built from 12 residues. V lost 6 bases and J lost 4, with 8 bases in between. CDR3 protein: CASSVDSDTQYS. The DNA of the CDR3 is TGTGCCAGCAGTGTAGACTCAGATACGCAGTATTCT.

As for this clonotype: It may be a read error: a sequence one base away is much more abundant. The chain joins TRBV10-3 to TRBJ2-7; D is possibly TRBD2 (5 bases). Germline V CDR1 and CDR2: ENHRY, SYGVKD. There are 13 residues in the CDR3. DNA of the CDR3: TGTACCATCAGTGAGGGTCTCTCCTACGAGCAGTACTTC. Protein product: CTISEGLSYEQYF.

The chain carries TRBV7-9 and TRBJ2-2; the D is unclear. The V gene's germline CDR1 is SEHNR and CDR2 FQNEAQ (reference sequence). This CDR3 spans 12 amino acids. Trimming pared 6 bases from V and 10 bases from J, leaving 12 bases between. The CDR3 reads CASSFNSVELFF. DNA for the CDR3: TGTGCCAGCAGTTTTAACAGCGTGGAGCTGTTTTTT.

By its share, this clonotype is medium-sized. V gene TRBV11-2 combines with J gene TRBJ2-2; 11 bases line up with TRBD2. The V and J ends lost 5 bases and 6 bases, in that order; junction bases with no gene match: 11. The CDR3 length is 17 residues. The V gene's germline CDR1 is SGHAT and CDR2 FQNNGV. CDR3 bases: TGTGCCAGCAGCGCGGGACTAGCGGTCTCCCCGGCCGGGGAGCTGTTTTTT. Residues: CASSAGLAVSPAGELFF.

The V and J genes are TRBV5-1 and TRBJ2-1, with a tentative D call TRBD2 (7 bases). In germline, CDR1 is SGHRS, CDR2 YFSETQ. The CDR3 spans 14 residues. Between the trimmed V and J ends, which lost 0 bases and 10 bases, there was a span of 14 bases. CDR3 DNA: TGCGCCAGCAGCTTGGCTCCGGGGGGCTGCGAGCAGTTCTTC. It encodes CASSLAPGGCEQFF. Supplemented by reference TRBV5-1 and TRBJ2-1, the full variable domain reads KAGVTQTPRYLIKTRGQQVTLSCSPISGHRSVSWYQQTPGQGLQFLFEYFSETQRNKGNFPGRFSGRQFSNSRSEMNVSTLELGDSALYLCASSLAPGGCEQFFGPGTRLTVL.

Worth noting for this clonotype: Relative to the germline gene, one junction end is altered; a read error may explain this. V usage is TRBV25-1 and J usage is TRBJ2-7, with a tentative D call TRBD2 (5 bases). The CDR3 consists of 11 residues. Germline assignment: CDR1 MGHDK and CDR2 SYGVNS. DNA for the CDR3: TGTGCCAGTAGCGAAACCTACGATCAGTACTTC. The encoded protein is CASSETYDQYF.

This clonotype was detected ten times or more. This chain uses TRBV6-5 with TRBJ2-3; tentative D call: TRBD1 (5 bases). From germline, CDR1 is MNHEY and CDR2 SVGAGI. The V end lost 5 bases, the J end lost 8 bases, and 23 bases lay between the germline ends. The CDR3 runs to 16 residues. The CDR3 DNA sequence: TGTGCCAGCAGTCCTCGCCCCGGACCGACCAGGGCTACGCAGTATTTT. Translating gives CASSPRPGPTRATQYF.

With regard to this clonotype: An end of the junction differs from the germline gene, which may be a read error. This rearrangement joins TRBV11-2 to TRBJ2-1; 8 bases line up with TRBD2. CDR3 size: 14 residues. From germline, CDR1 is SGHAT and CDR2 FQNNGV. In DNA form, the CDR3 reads TGTACTAGCAGCCAGACTAGCGTGTACAATGAACAGTTCTTC. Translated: CTSSQTSVYNEQFF.

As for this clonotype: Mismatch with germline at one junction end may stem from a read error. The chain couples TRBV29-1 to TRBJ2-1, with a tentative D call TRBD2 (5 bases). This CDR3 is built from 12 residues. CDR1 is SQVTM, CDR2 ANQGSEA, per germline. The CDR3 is CSVFGLYNEQFF. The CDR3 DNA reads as TGCAGCGTCTTCGGACTCTACAATGAGCAATTCTTC.